The 8 T cell receptor beta chains given below trace back to one sample, sequenced in a study of HIV-infected children after antiretroviral therapy interruption. RNA-based 3' RACE libraries used unique molecular identifiers. One entry per CDR3 protein, called by TCRdb with MiXCR from the 3' RACE reads. The sample comprises some 15,000 distinct CDR3 sequences, more than 3% of which are singletons, and around 34% rests with the top ten. Treatment in this sample: PENTA 11 planned treatment interruption arm or continuous ART arm. The sequenced sample was CD45RO+ CD8+ T cells from PBMCs, pooled from several time points, obtained from a donor given antiretroviral therapy, either interrupted or continuous. Subset: memory CD8+ CD45RO+ CD45RA- T cells. Every receptor here comes from a pool of human donors with HIV.

This clonotype turned up a few times. The chain joins TRBV12-3 or TRBV12-4 to TRBJ2-7; no clear D. CDR3 length: 12 amino acids. V lost 1 base to trimming and J lost 5 bases, with 6 bases between them. This chain's CDR3 is CASSLGADEQYF. CDR3 in DNA: TGTGCCAGCAGTTTAGGAGCTGACGAGCAGTACTTC.

This clonotype was observed at least ten times. The V call is TRBV19, the J call TRBJ1-1, with D hard to call. Trimming removed 3 bases at V and 8 bases at J, with 10 bases between. This CDR3 has 12 amino acids. CDR1 is LNHDA, CDR2 SQIVND, per germline (reference sequence). CDR3 nucleotides: TGTGCCAGTAGTATTGGCACCCCAGAAGCTTTCTTT. It specifies CASSIGTPEAFF.

The table lists this clonotype with many counts. This chain links TRBV12-3 or TRBV12-4 with TRBJ1-2; D unclear. Trimming removed 6 bases at V and 0 bases at J, with 17 bases between. The CDR3 runs 16 residues. CDR3 sequence: CASSYTKGPANYGYTF. CDR3 bases: TGTGCCAGCAGCTACACAAAAGGGCCAGCTAACTATGGCTACACCTTC.

This clonotype came up many times. This chain joins TRBV11-1 and TRBJ1-1; D unresolved. The ends were cut back, 1 base at V and 5 bases at J, with 14 bases in the middle. Germline V gene data show CDR1 as SGHAT and CDR2 as FQDESV (reference sequence). There are 15 residues in the CDR3. CDR3 in amino acids: CASSLVGERGTEAFF. The CDR3 nucleotides are TGTGCCAGCAGCTTAGTAGGAGAAAGAGGAACTGAAGCTTTCTTT.

This clonotype was seen ten or more times. The J gene is TRBJ1-1, the V gene TRBV28; D gene uncertain. The CDR3 consists of 13 residues. The germline CDR1 and CDR2 sequences are MDHEN and SYDVKM. V shed 6 bases and J shed 2 bases, with 10 bases lying between them. The CDR3 loop is CASSPSQNTEAFF. The CDR3 DNA sequence: TGTGCCAGCAGCCCCTCTCAAAACACTGAAGCTTTCTTT. Looking up the rest from reference TRBV28 and TRBJ1-1 gives the full variable domain: DVKVTQSSRYLVKRTGEKVFLECVQDMDHENMFWYRQDPGLGLRLIYFSYDVKMKEKGDIPEGYSVSREKKERFSLILESASTNQTSMYLCASSPSQNTEAFFGQGTRLTVV.

The sample holds many counts of this clonotype. V and J are TRBV28 and TRBJ2-1; D may be TRBD2 (6 bases). V shed 7 bases and J shed 6 bases, with 13 bases lying between them. CDR1 and CDR2 from the germline V gene are MDHEN and SYDVKM. The CDR3 is 13 residues long. CDR3 in DNA: TGTGCCAGCAAAGGGCGGGGATTCAATGAGCAGTTCTTC. Residues: CASKGRGFNEQFF.

This clonotype was found many times. The chain couples TRBV28 to TRBJ2-6; no firm D call. The V end lost 2 bases, the J end lost 2 bases, and 19 bases lay between the germline ends. The CDR3 runs to 19 residues. CDR1 is MDHEN and CDR2 is SYDVKM in the germline V gene. The CDR3: CASSLRAAPSPTGANVLTF. CDR3 nucleotide sequence: TGTGCCAGCAGTTTAAGGGCAGCCCCCTCCCCTACTGGGGCCAACGTCCTGACTTTC.

This clonotype was seen repeatedly, ten times or more. The genes are TRBV6-5 and TRBJ1-2; TRBD1 matches 7 bases. The CDR3 has 15 amino acids. The germline V gene encodes CDR1 MNHEY and CDR2 SVGAGI. V gave up 6 bases and J gave up 2 bases; unmatched junction bases: 9. The CDR3 DNA is TGTGCCAGCAGCCTAATGGGACAGCCGAACTATGGCTACACCTTC. It translates to CASSLMGQPNYGYTF.